This passage covers 28 T cell receptor beta chains from one sample sequenced in a study of control samples from healthy donors and cancer patients (dated by TCRdb to between 2020 and 2021). Library preparation employed the immunoSEQ multiplex PCR assay. TCRdb took this table from immuneACCESS and kept in-frame rearrangements with V and J called. Such tables lack part of the clones; where checked against another copy, unresolved V genes explain under half of the gap, and the rest is unexplained. Present in this sample are about 140,000 clones, 70% to 90% of which were seen just once. Roughly 1.7% of the sample is held by the ten biggest clonotypes. The material sequenced was blood. These receptors came from a man aged 18 to 30 in good health.

The chain combines TRBV13 with TRBJ2-7; 14 nucleotides match TRBD2. CDR1 is PRHDT and CDR2 is FYEKMQ in the germline V gene (reference sequence). CDR3 size: 16 residues. Losses at the gene ends were 3 bases for V and 6 bases for J; bases not matched to a gene: 7. This chain's CDR3 is CASSLASGTSGGEQYF. CDR3 sequence (DNA): TGTGCCAGCAGCTTGGCCTCCGGGACTAGCGGGGGCGAGCAGTACTTC.

The chain recombines TRBV5-1 with TRBJ2-5; D ambiguous. V lost 0 bases and J lost 2, with 5 bases in between. CDR1 and CDR2 from the germline V gene are SGHRS and YFSETQ. This CDR3 has 13 amino acids. The CDR3 region is CASSLGRQETQYF. The CDR3 DNA reads TGCGCCAGCAGCTTGGGCAGGCAAGAGACCCAGTACTTC.

The rearrangement uses TRBV6-2 or TRBV6-3 and TRBJ2-5; D gene unclear. There are 12 residues in the CDR3. Germline assignment: CDR1 MNHEY and CDR2 SVGEGT. Trimming cost V 4 bases and J 1 base, with 4 bases left between them. This CDR3 is CASSFSQETQYF. The CDR3 nucleotides read TGTGCCAGCAGTTTTTCCCAAGAGACCCAGTACTTC.

The chain joins TRBV29-1 to TRBJ1-2; TRBD1 aligns across 7 bases. Trimming took 6 bases from V and 7 from J; bases not matched to a gene: 11. Germline CDR1 SQVTM, CDR2 ANQGSEA. The CDR3 is 13 amino acids. As DNA, the CDR3 is TGCAGCGTAGCAGGGGGTGCACAGAGTGGCTACACCTTC. Translation gives CSVAGGAQSGYTF.

The gene calls are TRBV30 and TRBJ2-3; 11 nucleotides line up with TRBD1. Trimming at V came to 2 bases and at J to 5 bases, leaving 6 bases not matched to a gene. The CDR3 runs 15 residues. The germline V gene encodes CDR1 GTSNPN and CDR2 SVGIG (reference sequence). The CDR3 sequence: CAWSPGTGGEDTQYF. CDR3 nucleotide sequence: TGTGCCTGGAGTCCTGGGACAGGGGGTGAAGATACGCAGTATTTT. The variable domain in full, with the rest retrieved from reference TRBV30 and TRBJ2-3, is SQTIHQWPATLVQPVGSPLSLECTVEGTSNPNLYWYRQAAGRGLQLLFYSVGIGQISSEVPQNLSASRPQDRQFILSSKKLLLSDSGFYLCAWSPGTGGEDTQYFGPGTRLTVL.

The genes are TRBV6-5 and TRBJ1-6; 8 nucleotides match TRBD1. Looked up from germline, CDR1 is MNHEY and CDR2 is SVGAGI. The CDR3 covers 15 residues. J lost 9 bases, V lost 4 bases, and 8 bases had no gene match. In DNA form, the CDR3 reads TGTGCCAGCAGTTCTCCTCCGACAGGGGCTTCACCCCTCCACTTT. This translates into CASSSPPTGASPLHF.

The genes are TRBV6-5 and TRBJ1-1; D remains unclear. This CDR3 has 15 residues. CDR1 and CDR2 (germline): MNHEY, SVGAGI. Trimming took off 2 bases at V and 3 bases at J, with 13 bases between the two ends. The CDR3 here is CASSYAFGRDTEAFF. CDR3 nucleotide sequence: TGTGCCAGCAGTTACGCTTTCGGGCGGGACACTGAAGCTTTCTTT.

This chain links TRBV27 with TRBJ2-5, with 8 nucleotides matching TRBD2. Germline lookup yields CDR1 MNHEY and CDR2 SMNVEV (reference sequence). The V and J ends lost 4 bases and 4 bases, in that order; junction bases with no gene match: 11. The CDR3 sequence is 16 residues long. As DNA, the CDR3 is TGTGCCAGCAGTTCGTATTTAGCGGGGATGGTAGAGACCCAGTACTTC. Amino acids: CASSSYLAGMVETQYF.

For the CDR3, the DNA is TGTGCCAGCAGTCCCCGGGACGGCCAAGAGACCCAGTACTTC. This gives the protein CASSPRDGQETQYF. This chain joins TRBV6-6 and TRBJ2-5; either TRBD1 or TRBD2 may fit D (5 bases each). The V end lost 5 bases, the J end lost 1 base, and 11 bases lay between the germline ends. Germline values: CDR1 MNHNY, CDR2 SVGAGI (reference sequence). The CDR3 length is 14 residues.

This chain joins TRBV9 and TRBJ1-5; TRBD1 matches 10 bases. V was clipped by 4 bases and J by 7 bases; unmatched bases: 11. CDR1 is SGDLS, CDR2 YYNGEE, per germline. The CDR3 covers 16 residues. The DNA of the CDR3 is TGTGCCAGCAGCCCGACAGGGGGCCGGGGGGAGCAGCCCCAGCATTTT. This translates into CASSPTGGRGEQPQHF.

This clone was seen only a few times. The chain is built from TRBV4-3 and TRBJ2-2; possibly TRBD1 or TRBD2 for D (5 bases each). This CDR3 has 15 amino acids. V shed 4 bases and J shed 1 base, with 10 bases lying between them. The V gene's germline CDR1 is LGHNA and CDR2 YSLEER. This chain's CDR3 is CASSPSGGNTGELFF. CDR3 DNA: TGCGCCAGCAGCCCCTCTGGGGGGAACACCGGGGAGCTGTTTTTT.

To note about this clone: Additional DNA sequences in this sample encode the identical CDR3. This chain connects TRBV7-9 to TRBJ1-2; D is unclear. Germline V gene data show CDR1 as SEHNR and CDR2 as FQNEAQ (reference sequence). V lost 2 bases, J lost 1 base, and 5 bases lay in between. This CDR3 has 13 residues. CDR3 residues: CASSLTVNYGYTF. The CDR3 nucleotides read TGTGCCAGCAGCTTAACTGTTAACTATGGCTACACCTTC.

The chain is built from TRBV7-7 and TRBJ2-5, with TRBD2 matching over 9 bases. There are 12 residues in the CDR3. The V gene's germline CDR1 is SSHAT and CDR2 FNYEAQ (reference sequence). CDR3 DNA sequence: TGTGCTAGCGGGGGAAACCAAGAGACCCAGTACTTC. Translation gives CASGGNQETQYF.

The chain couples TRBV12-3 or TRBV12-4 to TRBJ1-2; D may be TRBD1 (6 bases). The ends were cut back, 6 bases at V and 4 bases at J, with 12 bases in the middle. CDR3 length equals 13 residues. CDR3 DNA sequence: TGTGCCAGCAGCCGAGGACAGTTCTATGGCTACACCTTC. It translates to CASSRGQFYGYTF.

The rearrangement joins TRBV2 to TRBJ2-7; 7 nucleotides match TRBD2. The CDR3 is made up of 15 amino acids. Per the germline V gene, CDR1 is SNHLY and CDR2 is FYNNEI. The V segment lost 10 bases and the J segment 0 bases; nucleotides outside the gene matches: 12. For the CDR3, the DNA is TGTGCCACCCTGCTACTAGCGAGAGACTCCTACGAGCAGTACTTC. Its translation is CATLLLARDSYEQYF.

The rearrangement joins TRBV19 to TRBJ2-3, with 10 bases aligning to TRBD2. V shed 6 bases, J shed 10 bases, and the junction held 13 bases outside the gene matches. Germline CDR1 and CDR2: LNHDA and SQIVND (reference sequence). There are 15 residues in the CDR3. The CDR3 region is CASRYGTSEDTAQYF. The DNA for the CDR3 is TGTGCCAGTAGATACGGGACTAGCGAGGACACAGCGCAGTATTTT.

This chain joins TRBV4-3 and TRBJ2-3; unclear D gene. This CDR3 is 15 amino acids long. Germline V gene data show CDR1 as LGHNA and CDR2 as YSLEER. The V gene lost 0 bases and the J gene lost 6 bases, with 13 bases spanning the gap. CDR3 in DNA: TGCGCCAGCAGCCAAGATAAGTGGGGAATGGATACGCAGTATTTT. Amino acid sequence: CASSQDKWGMDTQYF.

The V gene is TRBV18, the J gene TRBJ2-5; TRBD1 is a possible D gene (7 bases). Looked up from germline, CDR1 is KGHSH and CDR2 is LQKENI. CDR3 length: 16 residues. Trimming removed 9 bases at V and 4 bases at J, with 24 bases between. The DNA for the CDR3 is TGTGCCAGTAACCGGGCGGGACAGCCAGGGGGAGAGACCCAGTACTTC. Amino acids: CASNRAGQPGGETQYF. Supplemented by reference TRBV18 and TRBJ2-5, the full variable domain reads NAGVMQNPRHLVRRRGQEARLRCSPMKGHSHVYWYRQLPEEGLKFMVYLQKENIIDESGMPKERFSAEFPKEGPSILRIQQVVRGDSAAYFCASNRAGQPGGETQYFGPGTRLLVL.

The count of this clone is one. The chain couples TRBV11-3 to TRBJ1-5; D perhaps matches TRBD1 (5 bases). The V gene lost 5 bases and the J gene lost 5 bases, with 16 bases spanning the gap. Per germline, CDR1 SGHNT and CDR2 YENEEA. This CDR3 has 15 amino acids. CDR3 residues: CASSRDRDGYQPQHF. The CDR3 DNA reads as TGTGCCAGCAGCAGAGACAGAGATGGGTATCAGCCCCAGCATTTT.

The CDR3 spells CASSLVRVAGANVLTF. CDR3 DNA: TGTGCCAGCAGCTTGGTCAGGGTGGCCGGGGCCAACGTCCTGACTTTC. The rearrangement links TRBV5-6 to TRBJ2-6, with a tentative D call TRBD1 (5 bases). The V gene lost 0 bases and the J gene lost 4 bases, with 11 bases spanning the gap. CDR3 length: 16 amino acids. Germline CDR1 reads SGHDT; CDR2 reads YYEEEE.

The chain employs TRBV30 and TRBJ2-1; 7 nucleotides agree with TRBD2. Germline-derived CDR1 and CDR2 are GTSNPN and SVGIG (reference sequence). V was pared by 8 bases and J by 4 bases, with 11 bases of the junction left unmatched. This CDR3 comprises 14 residues. The CDR3 sequence is CAEGRSGPYNEQFF. As DNA, the CDR3 is TGTGCCGAAGGACGTAGCGGGCCTTACAATGAGCAGTTCTTC.

This clone was counted only a few times. The CDR3 loop is CASSLGGENTEAFF. The CDR3 DNA reads as TGTGCCAGCAGCTTAGGGGGTGAGAACACTGAAGCTTTCTTT. V and J are TRBV7-9 and TRBJ1-1; D remains ambiguous. The CDR3 sequence is 14 residues long. Deletions cut 1 base from V and 1 base from J, with 7 bases between. Germline CDR1 is SEHNR and CDR2 is FQNEAQ (reference sequence).

The chain recombines TRBV9 with TRBJ2-5; D possibly corresponds to TRBD2 (6 bases). The CDR3 runs 16 residues. Germline lookup yields CDR1 SGDLS and CDR2 YYNGEE. V was trimmed by 1 base and J by 2 bases, leaving 15 bases between them. This chain's CDR3 is CASSVNSRGEQETQYF. CDR3 bases: TGTGCCAGCAGCGTAAACTCGCGGGGAGAGCAAGAGACCCAGTACTTC.

CDR3 coding DNA: TGTGCCAGCAGTTTGGGGACCGGGACAGACTACGAGCAGTACTTC. Amino acid sequence: CASSLGTGTDYEQYF. This chain joins TRBV27 and TRBJ2-7, with 7 bases aligning to TRBD1. V shed 3 bases and J 3 bases; nucleotides not matched to a gene: 8. The CDR3 runs 15 residues. Germline V gives CDR1 MNHEY, CDR2 SMNVEV (reference sequence).

V is TRBV6-6 and J is TRBJ1-2; 8 bases map to TRBD1. The CDR3 loop spans 15 amino acids. Germline CDR1 is MNHNY and CDR2 is SVGAGI (reference sequence). V was clipped by 4 bases and J by 5 bases; unmatched bases: 9. CDR3 amino acids: CASSSQGATLYGYTF. The CDR3 bases are TGTGCCAGCAGTTCCCAGGGGGCGACGCTGTATGGCTACACCTTC.

The chain uses TRBV28 and TRBJ2-7; D may be TRBD1 or TRBD2 (5 bases each). The length of the CDR3 is 13 residues. The germline V and J ends were trimmed by 6 bases and 2 bases, with 11 bases remaining between them. Germline assignment: CDR1 MDHEN and CDR2 SYDVKM. The chain's CDR3 is CASSLGTAYEQYF. The CDR3 bases are TGTGCCAGCAGCCTGGGGACCGCCTACGAGCAGTACTTC.

The CDR3 reads CASSFQPTINTEAFF. CDR3 nucleotides: TGTGCCAGCAGTTTCCAGCCGACAATCAACACTGAAGCTTTCTTT. V is TRBV27 and J is TRBJ1-1; D is uncertain. The CDR3 covers 15 residues. Trimming cost V 3 bases and J 2 bases, with 13 bases left between them. The germline V gene has CDR1 MNHEY and CDR2 SMNVEV (reference sequence).

The rearrangement joins TRBV9 to TRBJ2-7; D is perhaps TRBD1 (6 bases). The V end was cut by 4 bases, the J end by 2 bases, with 13 bases between. This CDR3 spans 14 amino acids. Germline CDR1 reads SGDLS; CDR2 reads YYNGEE. DNA for the CDR3: TGTGCCAGCAGCCGTAGACAGGTAGCCTACGAGCAGTACTTC. The encoded protein is CASSRRQVAYEQYF.